One and the same sample provided the 4 T cell receptor beta chains below, sequenced in a study of persistence of HIV-infected CD4 T cells. The libraries were made with immunoSEQ version 4 in survey mode. Sequencing was performed with immunoSEQ multiplex PCR; in TCRdb, only in-frame clones are kept and a portion is missing. The sample carries some 16,000 clones, less than 75% recorded once. No antigen has been identified for these receptors. Cells were stimulated with CMV-infected fibroblast lysates at 8.5 to 10 ug/mL. Sorting of responding CD4+ T cells relied on upregulated CD40 ligand together with CD69. Sample: CD4+ T cells sorted from PBMCs after roughly 18-hour stimulation, taken from a patient who received antiretroviral therapy. The receptors here all came from an adult woman with HIV who was CMV-seropositive.

Here the CDR3 reads CASSQRGGSGNTIYF. CDR3 sequence (DNA): TGTGCCAGCAGCCAACGGGGAGGATCTGGAAACACCATATATTTT. V and J are TRBV14 and TRBJ1-3; no clear D gene. The ends were cut back, 2 bases at V and 1 base at J, with 9 bases in the middle. This CDR3 contains 15 residues. The germline V gene has CDR1 SGHDN and CDR2 FVKESK.

This chain uses TRBV9 with TRBJ2-3; D is unresolved. Deletions cut 0 bases from V and 6 bases from J, with 8 bases between. The CDR3 runs 13 residues. Germline lookup yields CDR1 SGDLS and CDR2 YYNGEE. CDR3 in DNA: TGTGCCAGCAGCGTAGCCCTAGTGGATACGCAGTATTTT. Its protein product is CASSVALVDTQYF.

This chain connects TRBV5-1 to TRBJ2-7; D may be TRBD2 (6 bases). Germline assignment: CDR1 SGHRS and CDR2 YFSETQ. This CDR3 is built from 13 residues. The ends were cut back, 5 bases at V and 7 bases at J, with 16 bases in the middle. CDR3: CASRPRDWGEQYF. CDR3 nucleotide sequence: TGCGCCAGCAGACCCCGGGACTGGGGTGAGCAGTACTTC. Variable domain in full (rest from reference TRBV5-1 and TRBJ2-7): KAGVTQTPRYLIKTRGQQVTLSCSPISGHRSVSWYQQTPGQGLQFLFEYFSETQRNKGNFPGRFSGRQFSNSRSEMNVSTLELGDSALYLCASRPRDWGEQYFGPGTRLTVT.

The J gene is TRBJ1-3, the V gene TRBV30; no firm D call. CDR1 and CDR2 from the germline V gene are GTSNPN and SVGIG (reference sequence). Trimming cost V 0 bases and J 3 bases, with 3 bases left between them. The CDR3 has 12 residues. The CDR3 spells CAWSVGGNTIYF. The CDR3 bases are TGTGCCTGGAGTGTGGGTGGAAACACCATATATTTT.